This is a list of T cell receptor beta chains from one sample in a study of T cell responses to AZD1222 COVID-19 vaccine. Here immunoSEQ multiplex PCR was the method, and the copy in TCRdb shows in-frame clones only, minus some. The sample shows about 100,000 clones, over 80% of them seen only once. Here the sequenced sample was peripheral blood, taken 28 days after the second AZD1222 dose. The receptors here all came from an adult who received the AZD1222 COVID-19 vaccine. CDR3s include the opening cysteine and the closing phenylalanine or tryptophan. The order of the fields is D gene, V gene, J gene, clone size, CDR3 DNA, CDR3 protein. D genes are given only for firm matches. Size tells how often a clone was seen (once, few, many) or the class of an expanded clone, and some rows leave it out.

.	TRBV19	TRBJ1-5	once	TGTGCCAGTAGTATAGAAGGGGGTGGAAATCAGCCCCAGCATTTT	CASSIEGGGNQPQHF
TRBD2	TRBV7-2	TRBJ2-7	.	TGTGCCAGCAGCCACAGCGGGAGGGGGCGGTACGAGCAGTACTTC	CASSHSGRGRYEQYF
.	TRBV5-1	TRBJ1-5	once	TGCGCCAGCAGCCTGGAGGGCGGTCACCATCAGCCCCAGCATTTT	CASSLEGGHHQPQHF
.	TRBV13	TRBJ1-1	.	TGTGCCAGCAGCTTAGTTCGGAACACTGAAGCTTTCTTT	CASSLVRNTEAFF
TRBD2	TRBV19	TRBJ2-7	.	TGTGCCAGTAGTACGGGACTAGCGAGCTACGAGCAGTACTTC	CASSTGLASYEQYF
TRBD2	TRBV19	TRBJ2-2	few	TGTGCCAGTAGTATACTAGCGGGAGGTGCCGGGGAGCTGTTTTTT	CASSILAGGAGELFF
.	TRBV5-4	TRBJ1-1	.	TGTGCCAGCAGCTTGGGTGGAGCACAACTAAACACTGAAGCTTTCTTT	CASSLGGAQLNTEAFF
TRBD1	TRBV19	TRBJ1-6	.	TGTGCCAGTAGTACACAGGGGCATGGAAAGGTTTCACCCCTCCACTTT	CASSTQGHGKVSPLHF
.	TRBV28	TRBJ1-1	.	TGTGCCAGCAGTCCGCGACGGAACACTGAAGCTTTCTTT	CASSPRRNTEAFF
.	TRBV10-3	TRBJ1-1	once	TGTGCCATCAGCGGACAGAGGAACACTGAAGCTTTCTTT	CAISGQRNTEAFF
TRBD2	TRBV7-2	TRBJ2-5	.	TGTGCCAGCACCCCCGCCGCCTTCCTAGCGGTGCAAGAGACCCAGTACTTC	CASTPAAFLAVQETQYF
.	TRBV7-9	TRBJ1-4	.	TGTGCCAGCAGCGCCCCCGGGGACGAAAAACTGTTTTTT	CASSAPGDEKLFF
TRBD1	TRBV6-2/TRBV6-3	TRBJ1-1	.	TGTGCCAGCAGTGACCCAGGGGGCACTGAAGCTTTCTTT	CASSDPGGTEAFF
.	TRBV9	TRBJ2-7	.	TGTGCCAGCAGCGTAGGGCAGGGGATATTATACGAGCAGTACTTC	CASSVGQGILYEQYF
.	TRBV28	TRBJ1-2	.	TGTGCCAGCACAGGGACATTGCGGGGCTACACCTTC	CASTGTLRGYTF
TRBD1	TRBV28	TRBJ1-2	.	TGTGCCAGCAGTTTACGCGGGACAGAGAACTATGGCTACACCTTC	CASSLRGTENYGYTF
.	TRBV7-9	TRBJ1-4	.	TGTGCCAGCAGCTTAGATCTAGGTGCGACTAATGAAAAACTGTTTTTT	CASSLDLGATNEKLFF
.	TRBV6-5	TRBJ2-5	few	TGTGCCAGCAGATCCTGGGTGAGCGAAGGGACCCAGTACTTC	CASRSWVSEGTQYF
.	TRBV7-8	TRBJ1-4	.	TGTGCCAGCAGCTTAGCCTGGGGAGAAAAACTGTTTTTT	CASSLAWGEKLFF
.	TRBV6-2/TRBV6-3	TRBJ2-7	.	TGTGCCAGCAGTTCCTATGAGTTTGCCTCTTACGAGCAGTACTTC	CASSSYEFASYEQYF
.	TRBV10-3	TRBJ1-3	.	TGTGCCATCGGAGGAAGGGGCTCTGGAAACACCATATATTTT	CAIGGRGSGNTIYF
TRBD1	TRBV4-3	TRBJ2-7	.	TGCGCCAGCAGCCAAGTTGGGTACGGGACAGGGGTTAGAGAGCAGTACTTC	CASSQVGYGTGVREQYF
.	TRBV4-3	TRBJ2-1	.	TGCGCCAGCAGCCAAGATCACAACGGAGCCGCCTACAATGAGCAGTTCTTC	CASSQDHNGAAYNEQFF